The clone carrying this T cell receptor (beta chain) was observed at least ten times. These data come from a study of T cells in Graves' hyperthyroidism and ophthalmopathy. Per germline, CDR1 MNHNS and CDR2 SASEGT. This CDR3 is 15 amino acids long. V was shortened by 5 bases and J by 3 bases, with 17 bases between the two germline ends. RNA transcripts gave rise to amplified TCR beta CDR3 regions. In the first-round RT-PCR of the TCR CDR3, the HTBI primer set was used. MiXCR, run by TCRdb on the multiplex PCR reads, gives a single entry per CDR3 protein. Here the sample spans under 300,000 distinct CDR3 sequences, roughly 15% being singletons.

The sample taken for sequencing was blood. The source of this sequence is a woman between 40 and 50 years old with Graves' hyperthyroidism that later progressed to Graves' ophthalmopathy. This sequence joins TRBV6-1 and TRBJ2-7, with D tentatively TRBD1 (5 bases). CDR3 loop: CASSHQAGWGYEQYF. In DNA form, the CDR3 reads TGTGCCAGCAGTCACCAGGCAGGGTGGGGCTACGAGCAGTACTTC.